Below are 17 T cell receptor beta chains sequenced from a single sample in a study of T cell responses to AZD1222 COVID-19 vaccine. Measured with immunoSEQ multiplex PCR; TCRdb has only the in-frame clones, and not every one. The sample lists 150,000 or so clones; roughly 89% were seen once. The specimen comprised peripheral blood, sampled on day 0 of AZD1222 vaccination. These receptors were obtained from an adult in good health.

The chain is built from TRBV7-2 and TRBJ2-2; a possible D gene is TRBD2 (6 bases). This CDR3 region has 15 residues. V dropped 7 bases and J dropped 0 bases, with 12 bases sitting between them. CDR1 is SGHTA and CDR2 is FQGNSA in the germline V gene. The DNA for the CDR3 is TGTGCCAGCACTCCGGGAGAGCCGAACACCGGGGAGCTGTTTTTT. Translation gives CASTPGEPNTGELFF.

The J gene is TRBJ1-2, the V gene TRBV28; 8 bases are shared with TRBD1. Unmatched junction bases numbered 9, after V lost 1 base and J lost 5 bases. Looked up from germline, CDR1 is MDHEN and CDR2 is SYDVKM. The CDR3 extends over 16 amino acids. The CDR3 loop is CASSLSAAGGYYGYTF. The CDR3 DNA sequence: TGTGCCAGCAGTTTATCGGCGGCAGGGGGCTATTATGGCTACACCTTC.

The chain links TRBV3-1 (or the pseudogene TRBV3-2) to TRBJ1-4, with D maybe TRBD1 (5 bases). Trimming took 4 bases from V and 5 from J, leaving 14 bases between them. The CDR3 extends over 15 amino acids. Germline lookup yields CDR1 LGHDT and CDR2 YNNKEL (reference sequence). The CDR3 region has the DNA TGTGCCAGCAGCCGTTCGGGCAGGGTGAATGAAAAACTGTTTTTT. This sequence encodes CASSRSGRVNEKLFF.

CDR3 in amino acids: CASSPGLRRFTDTQYF. The CDR3 region has the DNA TGTGCCAGCAGCCCGGGACTCCGCAGATTCACAGATACGCAGTATTTT. This chain links TRBV6-2 or TRBV6-3 with TRBJ2-3; a weak D match, TRBD2 (6 bases). This CDR3 comprises 16 residues. The germline CDR1 and CDR2 sequences are MNHEY and SVGEGT. The V gene lost 6 bases and the J gene lost 2 bases, with 18 bases spanning the gap.

This clone was recorded a few times. The V call is TRBV4-2, the J call TRBJ1-1; TRBD1 aligns across 8 bases. The CDR3 has 16 amino acids. Unmatched junction bases numbered 4, after V lost 0 bases and J lost 1 base. Germline-derived CDR1 and CDR2 are LGHNA and YNFKEQ. The CDR3: CASSQDLGTGNTEAFF. The CDR3 DNA sequence: TGTGCCAGCAGCCAAGATCTTGGGACAGGGAACACTGAAGCTTTCTTT.

The chain combines TRBV7-2 with TRBJ2-7; 12 nucleotides match TRBD1. With 2 bases clipped from V and 9 bases from J, the junction kept 14 bases outside the gene matches. CDR3 length equals 17 residues. Per germline, CDR1 SGHTA and CDR2 FQGNSA. In nucleotides, the CDR3 is TGTGCCAGCAGCTTATCAAGATTGGGACAGGGGGCGCGGGGGCAGTACTTC. Its protein is CASSLSRLGQGARGQYF.

The chain combines TRBV19 with TRBJ2-5; D gene uncertain. Germline CDR1 and CDR2: LNHDA and SQIVND (reference sequence). Trimming shortened V by 6 bases and J by 5 bases, and 19 bases separated the two germline ends. The length of the CDR3 is 15 residues. In nucleotides, the CDR3 is TGTGCCAGTAGGGCGCTGAAGGGTTCTAAGGAGACCCAGTACTTC. Encoded protein: CASRALKGSKETQYF.

V usage is TRBV10-1 and J usage is TRBJ2-2; no clear D. V lost 5 bases and J 7 bases, leaving 8 bases between the germline ends. The CDR3 contains 12 residues. The V gene's germline CDR1 is WNHNN and CDR2 SYGVQD (reference sequence). CDR3 protein: CASSWAGGELFF. In nucleotides, the CDR3 is TGCGCCAGCAGTTGGGCTGGCGGGGAGCTGTTTTTT.

V is TRBV2 and J is TRBJ1-5, with no clear D. CDR1 and CDR2 from the germline V gene are SNHLY and FYNNEI. CDR3 length: 14 residues. V was cut by 4 bases and J by 4 bases, with 11 bases left in between. The CDR3 region has the DNA TGTGCCAGCAGTGGAACCGGGGTGAATCAGCCCCAGCATTTT. It specifies CASSGTGVNQPQHF.

The chain recombines TRBV5-1 with TRBJ2-6; D is perhaps TRBD1 (5 bases). This CDR3 comprises 16 residues. Trimming removed 6 bases at V and 0 bases at J, with 13 bases between. CDR1 is SGHRS and CDR2 is YFSETQ in the germline V gene. CDR3 DNA: TGCGCCAGCACCTGGGGCGTAAACTCTGGGGCCAACGTCCTGACTTTC. It specifies CASTWGVNSGANVLTF.

This clone was seen only a few times. J is TRBJ2-7 and V is TRBV7-9, with TRBD2 as a possible D gene (6 bases). The CDR3 extends over 14 amino acids. CDR1 and CDR2 (germline): SEHNR, FQNEAQ (reference sequence). Trimming left V 1 base short and J 5 bases short, with 12 bases between. CDR3 residues: CASSLGRGTDEQYF. The CDR3 DNA follows: TGTGCCAGCAGCTTAGGTCGCGGGACTGACGAGCAGTACTTC.

The rearrangement uses TRBV5-1 and TRBJ1-5; D ambiguous. Trimming stripped 5 bases from V and 2 bases from J, with 14 bases between. The germline gives CDR1 SGHRS, CDR2 YFSETQ. The CDR3 is 15 amino acids. The CDR3 DNA reads as TGCGCCAGCAGTCCGGCTGCCGGGGGCAATCAGCCCCAGCATTTT. The encoded protein is CASSPAAGGNQPQHF.

The chain recombines TRBV9 with TRBJ2-7, with TRBD1 identical over 9 bases. V dropped 0 bases and J dropped 6; count of bases not matched to a gene: 4. The length of the CDR3 is 14 residues. Germline V gene data show CDR1 as SGDLS and CDR2 as YYNGEE. CDR3 sequence: CASSVGDRVGEQYF. The CDR3, as DNA: TGTGCCAGCAGCGTAGGGGACAGGGTAGGCGAGCAGTACTTC.

The V call is TRBV5-1, the J call TRBJ2-6, with D tentatively TRBD1 (5 bases). Per the germline V gene, CDR1 is SGHRS and CDR2 is YFSETQ. This CDR3 is 15 amino acids long. With 4 bases removed from V and 6 bases from J, the gap between germline ends came to 14 bases. The CDR3 DNA reads as TGCGCCAGCAGCGACCCAGGGCCCTCGGCCAACGTCCTGACTTTC. It is translated as CASSDPGPSANVLTF.

The rearrangement joins TRBV7-2 to TRBJ1-5, with 9 bases identical to TRBD1. Per the germline V gene, CDR1 is SGHTA and CDR2 is FQGNSA. Trimming at V came to 6 bases and at J to 7 bases, leaving 4 bases not matched to a gene. CDR3 length equals 13 residues. CDR3 amino acids: CASSYRGQQPQHF. In nucleotides, the CDR3 is TGTGCCAGCAGTTACAGGGGGCAGCAGCCCCAGCATTTT.

The J gene is TRBJ2-1, the V gene TRBV6-5; D remains ambiguous. This CDR3 region has 13 residues. Germline-derived CDR1 and CDR2 are MNHEY and SVGAGI. V was pared by 0 bases and J by 8 bases, with 8 bases between. The CDR3 reads CASSYSSVYEQFF. Written as DNA, the CDR3 is TGTGCCAGCAGTTACTCGTCCGTCTATGAGCAGTTCTTC.

V and J are TRBV12-3 or TRBV12-4 and TRBJ1-1, with 7 bases fitting TRBD1. The trim removed 8 bases at V and 3 bases at J, leaving 6 bases unmatched. The CDR3 covers 13 residues. The CDR3 here is CASALQGYTEAFF. CDR3 DNA sequence: TGTGCCAGCGCTCTACAGGGGTACACTGAAGCTTTCTTT.